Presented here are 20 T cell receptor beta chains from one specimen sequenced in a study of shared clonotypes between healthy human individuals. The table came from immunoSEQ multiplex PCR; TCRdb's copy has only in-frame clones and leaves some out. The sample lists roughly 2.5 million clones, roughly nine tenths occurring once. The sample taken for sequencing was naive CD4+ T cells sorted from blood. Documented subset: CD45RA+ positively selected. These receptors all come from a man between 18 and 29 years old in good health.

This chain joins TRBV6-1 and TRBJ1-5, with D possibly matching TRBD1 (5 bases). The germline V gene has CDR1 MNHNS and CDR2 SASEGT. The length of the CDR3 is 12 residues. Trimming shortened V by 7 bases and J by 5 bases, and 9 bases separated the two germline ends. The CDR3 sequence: CASIGEYQPQHF. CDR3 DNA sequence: TGTGCCAGCATAGGGGAATATCAGCCCCAGCATTTT.

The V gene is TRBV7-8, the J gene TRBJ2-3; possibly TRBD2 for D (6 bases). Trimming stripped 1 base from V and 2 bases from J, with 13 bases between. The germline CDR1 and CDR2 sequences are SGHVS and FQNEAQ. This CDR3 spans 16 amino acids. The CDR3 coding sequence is TGTGCCAGCAGCTTAGGACCGGGACTGAACACAGATACGCAGTATTTT. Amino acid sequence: CASSLGPGLNTDTQYF.

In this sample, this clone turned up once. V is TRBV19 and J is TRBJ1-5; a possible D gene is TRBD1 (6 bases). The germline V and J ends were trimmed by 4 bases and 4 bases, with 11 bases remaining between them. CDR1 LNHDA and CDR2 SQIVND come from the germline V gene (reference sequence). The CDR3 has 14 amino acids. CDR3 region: CASSSTGKNQPQHF. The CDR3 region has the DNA TGTGCCAGTAGTAGCACAGGGAAAAATCAGCCCCAGCATTTT.

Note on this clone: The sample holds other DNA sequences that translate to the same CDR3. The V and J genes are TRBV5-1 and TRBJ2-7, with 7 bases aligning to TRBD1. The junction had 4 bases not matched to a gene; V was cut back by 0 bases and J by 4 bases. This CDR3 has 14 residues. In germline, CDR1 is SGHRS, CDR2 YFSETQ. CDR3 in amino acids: CASSLGQGLYEQYF. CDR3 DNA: TGCGCCAGCAGCTTGGGACAGGGCCTTTACGAGCAGTACTTC.

The CDR3 region is CASRIDPGGGYNEQFF. The CDR3 region has the DNA TGCGCCAGCAGGATAGACCCCGGCGGGGGCTACAATGAGCAGTTCTTC. The V and J genes are TRBV5-1 and TRBJ2-1; 7 nucleotides align to TRBD2. The CDR3 length is 16 residues. V was clipped by 5 bases and J by 3 bases; unmatched bases: 11. Germline assignment: CDR1 SGHRS and CDR2 YFSETQ.

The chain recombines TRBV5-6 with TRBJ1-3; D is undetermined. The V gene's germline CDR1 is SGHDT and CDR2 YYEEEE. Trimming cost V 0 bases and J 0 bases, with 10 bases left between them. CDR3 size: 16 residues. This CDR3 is CASSLEVSRSGNTIYF. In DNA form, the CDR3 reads TGTGCCAGCAGCTTGGAAGTCAGCCGCTCTGGAAACACCATATATTTT. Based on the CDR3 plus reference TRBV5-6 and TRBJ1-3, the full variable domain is DAGVTQSPTHLIKTRGQQVTLRCSPKSGHDTVSWYQQALGQGPQFIFQYYEEEERQRGNFPDRFSGHQFPNYSSELNVNALLLGDSALYLCASSLEVSRSGNTIYFGEGSWLTVV.

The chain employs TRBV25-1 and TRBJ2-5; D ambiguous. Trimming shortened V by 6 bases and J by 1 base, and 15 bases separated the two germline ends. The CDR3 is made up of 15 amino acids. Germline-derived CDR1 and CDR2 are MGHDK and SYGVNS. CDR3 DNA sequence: TGTGCCAGCAGCCCGTTGGGTCAGCTCCAAGAGACCCAGTACTTC. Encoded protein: CASSPLGQLQETQYF.

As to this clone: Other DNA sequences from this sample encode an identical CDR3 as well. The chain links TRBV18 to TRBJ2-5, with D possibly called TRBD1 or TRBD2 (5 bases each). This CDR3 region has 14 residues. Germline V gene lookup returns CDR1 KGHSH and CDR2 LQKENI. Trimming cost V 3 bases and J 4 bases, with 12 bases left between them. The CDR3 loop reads CASSPQGVGETQYF. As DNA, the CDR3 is TGTGCCAGCTCACCGCAGGGAGTGGGAGAGACCCAGTACTTC. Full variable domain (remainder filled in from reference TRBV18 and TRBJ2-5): NAGVMQNPRHLVRRRGQEARLRCSPMKGHSHVYWYRQLPEEGLKFMVYLQKENIIDESGMPKERFSAEFPKEGPSILRIQQVVRGDSAAYFCASSPQGVGETQYFGPGTRLLVL.

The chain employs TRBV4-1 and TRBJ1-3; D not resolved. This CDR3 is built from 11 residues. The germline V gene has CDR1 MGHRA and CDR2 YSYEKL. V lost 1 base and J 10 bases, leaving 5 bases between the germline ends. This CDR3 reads CASSQAGTIYF. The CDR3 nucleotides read TGCGCCAGCAGCCAAGCGGGTACCATATATTTT.

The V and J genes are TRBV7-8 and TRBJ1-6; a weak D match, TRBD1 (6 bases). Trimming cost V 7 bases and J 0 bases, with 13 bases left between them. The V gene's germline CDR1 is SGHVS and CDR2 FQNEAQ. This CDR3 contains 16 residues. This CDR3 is CASTQGSSSYNSPLHF. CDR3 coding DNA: TGTGCCAGCACCCAGGGGTCGAGCTCCTATAATTCACCCCTCCACTTT.

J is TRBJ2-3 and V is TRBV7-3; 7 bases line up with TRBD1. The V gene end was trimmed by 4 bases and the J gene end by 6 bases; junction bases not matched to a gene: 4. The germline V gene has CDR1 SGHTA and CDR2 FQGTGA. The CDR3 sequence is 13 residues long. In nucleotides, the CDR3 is TGTGCCAGCAGCTCAACAGGGGCGGATACGCAGTATTTT. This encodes CASSSTGADTQYF.

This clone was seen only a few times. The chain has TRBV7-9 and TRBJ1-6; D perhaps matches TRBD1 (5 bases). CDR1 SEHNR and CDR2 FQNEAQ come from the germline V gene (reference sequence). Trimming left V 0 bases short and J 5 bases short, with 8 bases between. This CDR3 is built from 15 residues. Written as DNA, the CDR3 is TGTGCCAGCAGCTTAGCGGGGGTGAATAATTCACCCCTCCACTTT. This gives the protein CASSLAGVNNSPLHF.

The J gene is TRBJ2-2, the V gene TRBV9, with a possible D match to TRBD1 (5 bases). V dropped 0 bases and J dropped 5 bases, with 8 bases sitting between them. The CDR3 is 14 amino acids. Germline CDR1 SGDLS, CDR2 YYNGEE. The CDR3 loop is CASSVAGATGELFF. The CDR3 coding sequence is TGTGCCAGCAGCGTAGCTGGGGCAACCGGGGAGCTGTTTTTT.

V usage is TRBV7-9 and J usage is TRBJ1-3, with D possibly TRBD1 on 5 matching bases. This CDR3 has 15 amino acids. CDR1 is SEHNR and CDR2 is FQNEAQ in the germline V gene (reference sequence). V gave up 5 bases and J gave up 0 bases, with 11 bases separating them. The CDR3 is CASSVQDTSGNTIYF. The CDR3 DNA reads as TGTGCCAGCAGCGTACAGGATACCTCTGGAAACACCATATATTTT.

CDR3 loop: CASSLGDRSGYGYTF. CDR3 bases: TGCGCCAGCAGCTTGGGGGACAGGTCTGGGTATGGCTACACCTTC. The chain employs TRBV5-1 and TRBJ1-2; 8 nucleotides match TRBD1. This CDR3 has 15 amino acids. Germline V lookup: CDR1 SGHRS, CDR2 YFSETQ. Trimming removed 0 bases from V and 5 bases from J; junction bases left unmatched: 6.

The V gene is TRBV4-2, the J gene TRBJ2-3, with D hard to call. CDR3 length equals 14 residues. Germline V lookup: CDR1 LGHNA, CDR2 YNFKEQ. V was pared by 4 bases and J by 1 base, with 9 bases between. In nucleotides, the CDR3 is TGTGCCAGCAGCCTTAACTACCGCACAGATACGCAGTATTTT. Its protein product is CASSLNYRTDTQYF.

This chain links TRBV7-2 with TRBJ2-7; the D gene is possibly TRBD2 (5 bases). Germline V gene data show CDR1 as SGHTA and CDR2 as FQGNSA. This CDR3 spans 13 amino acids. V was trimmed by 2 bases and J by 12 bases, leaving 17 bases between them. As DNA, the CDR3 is TGTGCCAGCAGCTTAAGCTTCCGGGGAATTGGGTACTTC. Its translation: CASSLSFRGIGYF.

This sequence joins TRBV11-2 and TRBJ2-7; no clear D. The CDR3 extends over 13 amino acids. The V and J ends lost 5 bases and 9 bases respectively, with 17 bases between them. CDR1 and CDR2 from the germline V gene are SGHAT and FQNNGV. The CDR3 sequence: CASSTRSLGGQYF. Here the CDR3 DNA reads TGTGCCAGCAGCACCCGAAGTTTGGGTGGGCAGTACTTC.

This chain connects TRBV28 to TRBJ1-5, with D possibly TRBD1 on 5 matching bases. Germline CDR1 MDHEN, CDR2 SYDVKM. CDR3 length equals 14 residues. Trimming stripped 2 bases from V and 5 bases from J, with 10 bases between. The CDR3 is CASSLGGGDQPQHF. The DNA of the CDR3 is TGTGCCAGCAGTTTAGGGGGTGGCGATCAGCCCCAGCATTTT.

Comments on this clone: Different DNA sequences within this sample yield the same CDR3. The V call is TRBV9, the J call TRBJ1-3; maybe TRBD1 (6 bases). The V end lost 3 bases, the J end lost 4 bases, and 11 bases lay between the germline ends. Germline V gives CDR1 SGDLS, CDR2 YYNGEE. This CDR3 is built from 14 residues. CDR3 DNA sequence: TGTGCCAGCAGCGCTACAGGGTCAGGAAACACCATATATTTT. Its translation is CASSATGSGNTIYF.